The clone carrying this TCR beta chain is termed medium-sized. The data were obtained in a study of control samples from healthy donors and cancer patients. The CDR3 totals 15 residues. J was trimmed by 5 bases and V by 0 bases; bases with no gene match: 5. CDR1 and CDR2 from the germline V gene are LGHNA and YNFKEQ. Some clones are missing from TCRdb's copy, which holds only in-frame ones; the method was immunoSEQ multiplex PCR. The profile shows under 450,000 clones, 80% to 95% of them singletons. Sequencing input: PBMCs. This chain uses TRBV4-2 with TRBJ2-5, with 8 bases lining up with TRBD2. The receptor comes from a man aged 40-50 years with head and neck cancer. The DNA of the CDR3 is TGTGCCAGCAGCCAAGATCGGGGGGGGCAGGAGACCCAGTACTTC. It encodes CASSQDRGGQETQYF.